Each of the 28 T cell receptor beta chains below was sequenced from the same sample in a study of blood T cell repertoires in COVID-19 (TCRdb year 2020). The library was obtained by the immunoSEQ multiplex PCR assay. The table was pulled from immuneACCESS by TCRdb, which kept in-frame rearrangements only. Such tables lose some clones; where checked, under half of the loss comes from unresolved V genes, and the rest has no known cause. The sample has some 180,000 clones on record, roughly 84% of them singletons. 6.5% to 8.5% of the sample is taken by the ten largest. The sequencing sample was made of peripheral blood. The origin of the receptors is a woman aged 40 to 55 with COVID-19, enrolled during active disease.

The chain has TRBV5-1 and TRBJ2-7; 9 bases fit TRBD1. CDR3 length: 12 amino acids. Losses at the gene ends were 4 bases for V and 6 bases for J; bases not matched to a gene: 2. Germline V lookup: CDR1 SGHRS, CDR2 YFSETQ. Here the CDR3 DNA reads TGCGCCAGCAGCCGGGGACAGGGCGAGCAGTACTTC. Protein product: CASSRGQGEQYF.

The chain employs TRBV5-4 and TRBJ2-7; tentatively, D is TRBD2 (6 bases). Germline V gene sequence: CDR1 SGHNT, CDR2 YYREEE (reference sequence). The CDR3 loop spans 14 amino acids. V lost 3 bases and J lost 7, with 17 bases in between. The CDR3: CASSSWGLSGEQYF. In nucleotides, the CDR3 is TGTGCCAGCAGCTCGTGGGGACTTTCGGGGGAGCAGTACTTC.

The CDR3 protein is CASSDSGSGGVDTQYF. CDR3 nucleotide sequence: TGTGCCAGCAGTGACTCGGGGAGCGGGGGGGTGGATACGCAGTATTTT. The rearrangement joins TRBV6-4 to TRBJ2-3, with 10 positions matching TRBD2. Germline lookup yields CDR1 MRHNA and CDR2 SNTAGT. The CDR3 totals 16 residues. Losses at the gene ends were 0 bases for V and 6 bases for J; bases not matched to a gene: 6.

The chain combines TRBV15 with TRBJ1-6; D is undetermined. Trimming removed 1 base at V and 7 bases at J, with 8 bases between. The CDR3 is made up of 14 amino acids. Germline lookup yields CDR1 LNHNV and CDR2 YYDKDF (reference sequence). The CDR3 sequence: CATSRGLINSPLHF. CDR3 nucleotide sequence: TGTGCCACCAGCAGAGGACTTATAAATTCACCCCTCCACTTT.

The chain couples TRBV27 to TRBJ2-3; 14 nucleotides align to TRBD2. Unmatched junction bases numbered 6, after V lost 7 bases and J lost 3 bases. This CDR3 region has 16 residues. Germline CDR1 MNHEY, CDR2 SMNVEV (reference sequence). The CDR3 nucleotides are TGTGCCAGCACCGCGACTAGCGGGAGGGTAACAGATACGCAGTATTTT. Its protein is CASTATSGRVTDTQYF.

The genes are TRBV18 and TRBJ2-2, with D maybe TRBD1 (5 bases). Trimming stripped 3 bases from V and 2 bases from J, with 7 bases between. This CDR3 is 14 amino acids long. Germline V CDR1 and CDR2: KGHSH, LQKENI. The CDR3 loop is CASSPDRNTGELFF. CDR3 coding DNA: TGTGCCAGCTCACCCGACAGAAACACCGGGGAGCTGTTTTTT.

Here the CDR3 reads CASRDIYEQYF. CDR3 nucleotide sequence: TGTGCCAGCAGGGACATTTACGAGCAGTACTTC. The chain recombines TRBV28 with TRBJ2-7; possibly TRBD1 for D (5 bases). Trimming left V 6 bases short and J 4 bases short, with 7 bases between. Germline V gene sequence: CDR1 MDHEN, CDR2 SYDVKM. The CDR3 extends over 11 amino acids.

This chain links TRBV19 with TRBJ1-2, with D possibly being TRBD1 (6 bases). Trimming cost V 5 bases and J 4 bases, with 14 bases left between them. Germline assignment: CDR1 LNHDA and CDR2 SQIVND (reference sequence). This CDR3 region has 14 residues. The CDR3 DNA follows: TGTGCCAGTAGTCCCACAGGGACGGGCTATGGCTACACCTTC. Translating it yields CASSPTGTGYGYTF.

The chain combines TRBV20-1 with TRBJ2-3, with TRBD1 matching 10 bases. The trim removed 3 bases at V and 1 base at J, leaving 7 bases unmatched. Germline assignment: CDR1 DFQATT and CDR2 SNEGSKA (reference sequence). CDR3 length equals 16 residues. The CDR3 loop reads CSASGQGVERTDTQYF. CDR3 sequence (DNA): TGCAGTGCTAGTGGACAGGGGGTAGAGCGCACAGATACGCAGTATTTT.

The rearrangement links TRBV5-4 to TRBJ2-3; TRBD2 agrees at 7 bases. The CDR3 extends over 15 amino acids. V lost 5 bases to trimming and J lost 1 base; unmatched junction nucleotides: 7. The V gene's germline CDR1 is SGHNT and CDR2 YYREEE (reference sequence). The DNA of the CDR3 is TGTGCCAGCAGTTACTCGGGGGGAGGCACAGATACGCAGTATTTT. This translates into CASSYSGGGTDTQYF. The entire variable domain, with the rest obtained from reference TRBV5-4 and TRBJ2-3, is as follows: ETGVTQSPTHLIKTRGQQVTLRCSSQSGHNTVSWYQQALGQGPQFIFQYYREEENGRGNFPPRFSGLQFPNYSSELNVNALELDDSALYLCASSYSGGGTDTQYFGPGTRLTVL.

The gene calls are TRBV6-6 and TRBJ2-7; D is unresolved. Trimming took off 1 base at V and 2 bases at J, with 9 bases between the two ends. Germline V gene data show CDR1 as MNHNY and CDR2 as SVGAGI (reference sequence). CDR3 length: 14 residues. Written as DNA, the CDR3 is TGTGCCAGCAGTTACTACGCAGGTACCTACGAGCAGTACTTC. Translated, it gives CASSYYAGTYEQYF.

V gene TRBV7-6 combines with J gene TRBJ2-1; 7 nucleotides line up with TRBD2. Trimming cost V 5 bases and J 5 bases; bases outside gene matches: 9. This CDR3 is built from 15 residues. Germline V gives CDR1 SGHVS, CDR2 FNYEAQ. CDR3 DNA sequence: TGTGCCAGCAGCCGGGGGACGGGAGGTCACAATGAGCAGTTCTTC. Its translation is CASSRGTGGHNEQFF. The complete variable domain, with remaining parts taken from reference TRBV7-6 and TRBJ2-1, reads GAGVSQSPRYKVTKRGQDVALRCDPISGHVSLYWYRQALGQGPEFLTYFNYEAQQDKSGLPNDRFSAERPEGSISTLTIQRTEQRDSAMYRCASSRGTGGHNEQFFGPGTRLTVL.

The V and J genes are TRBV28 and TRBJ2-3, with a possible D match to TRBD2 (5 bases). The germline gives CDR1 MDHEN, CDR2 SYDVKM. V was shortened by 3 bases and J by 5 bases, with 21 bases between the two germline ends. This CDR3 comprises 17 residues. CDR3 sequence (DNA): TGTGCCAGCAGTTTCAGATACCGGGCCCGGGAAGGAGATACGCAGTATTTT. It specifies CASSFRYRAREGDTQYF.

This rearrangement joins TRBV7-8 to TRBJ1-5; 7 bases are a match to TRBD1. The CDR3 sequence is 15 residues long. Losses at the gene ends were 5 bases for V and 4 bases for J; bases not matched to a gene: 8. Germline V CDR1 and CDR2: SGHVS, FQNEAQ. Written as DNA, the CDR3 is TGTGCCAGCAGCGCCCGGGACAGTCCTAATCAGCCCCAGCATTTT. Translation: CASSARDSPNQPQHF. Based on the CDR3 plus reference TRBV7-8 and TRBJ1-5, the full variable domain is GAGVSQSPRYKVAKRGQDVALRCDPISGHVSLFWYQQALGQGPEFLTYFQNEAQLDKSGLPSDRFFAERPEGSVSTLKIQRTQQEDSAVYLCASSARDSPNQPQHFGDGTRLSIL.

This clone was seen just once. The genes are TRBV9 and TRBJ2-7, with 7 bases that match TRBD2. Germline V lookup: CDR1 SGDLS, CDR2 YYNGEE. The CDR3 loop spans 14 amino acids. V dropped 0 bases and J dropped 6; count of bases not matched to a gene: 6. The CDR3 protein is CASSVGTRMGEQYF. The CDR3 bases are TGTGCCAGCAGCGTAGGGACTAGAATGGGCGAGCAGTACTTC.

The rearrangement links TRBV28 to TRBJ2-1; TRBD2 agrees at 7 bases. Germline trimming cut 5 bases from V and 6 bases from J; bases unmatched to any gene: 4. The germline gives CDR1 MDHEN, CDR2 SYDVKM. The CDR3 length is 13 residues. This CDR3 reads CASSLAESNEQFF. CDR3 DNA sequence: TGTGCCAGCAGTCTAGCGGAATCCAATGAGCAGTTCTTC. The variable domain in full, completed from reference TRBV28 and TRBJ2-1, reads DVKVTQSSRYLVKRTGEKVFLECVQDMDHENMFWYRQDPGLGLRLIYFSYDVKMKEKGDIPEGYSVSREKKERFSLILESASTNQTSMYLCASSLAESNEQFFGPGTRLTVL.

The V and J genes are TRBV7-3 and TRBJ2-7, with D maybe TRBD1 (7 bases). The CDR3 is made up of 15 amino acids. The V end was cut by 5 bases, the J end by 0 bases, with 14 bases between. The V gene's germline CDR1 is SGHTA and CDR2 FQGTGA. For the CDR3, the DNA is TGTGCCAGCAGCCCAGCCCAGGGGGGCTCCTACGAGCAGTACTTC. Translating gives CASSPAQGGSYEQYF.

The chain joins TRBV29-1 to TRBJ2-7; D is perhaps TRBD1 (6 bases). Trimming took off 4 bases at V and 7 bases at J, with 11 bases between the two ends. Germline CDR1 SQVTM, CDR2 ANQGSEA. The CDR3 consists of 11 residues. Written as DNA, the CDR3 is TGCAGCGTTGTACAAACAGGGGAGCAGTACTTC. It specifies CSVVQTGEQYF.

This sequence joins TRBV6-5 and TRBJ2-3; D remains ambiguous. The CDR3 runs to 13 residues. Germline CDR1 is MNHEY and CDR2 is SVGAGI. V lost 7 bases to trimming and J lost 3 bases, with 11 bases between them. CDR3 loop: CASTGFRTDTQYF. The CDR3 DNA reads TGTGCCAGCACCGGGTTTAGGACAGATACGCAGTATTTT.

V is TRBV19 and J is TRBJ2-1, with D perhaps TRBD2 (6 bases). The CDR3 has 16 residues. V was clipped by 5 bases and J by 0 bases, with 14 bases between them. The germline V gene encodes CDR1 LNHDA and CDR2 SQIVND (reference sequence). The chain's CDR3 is CASSSGDSSSYNEQFF. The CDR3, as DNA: TGTGCCAGTAGTTCTGGGGACTCAAGCTCCTACAATGAGCAGTTCTTC.

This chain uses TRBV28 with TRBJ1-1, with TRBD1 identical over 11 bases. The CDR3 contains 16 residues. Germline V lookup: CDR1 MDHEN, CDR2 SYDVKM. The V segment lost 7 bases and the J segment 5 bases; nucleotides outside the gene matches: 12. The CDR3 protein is CASNSSPGTGGTEAFF. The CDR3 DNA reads TGTGCCAGCAACTCCTCACCCGGGACAGGGGGTACTGAAGCTTTCTTT.

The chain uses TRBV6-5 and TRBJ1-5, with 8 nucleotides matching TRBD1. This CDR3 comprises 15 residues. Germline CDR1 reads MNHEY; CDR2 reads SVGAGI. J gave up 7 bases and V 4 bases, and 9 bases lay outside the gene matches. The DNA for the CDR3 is TGTGCCAGCAGTTCGGACAGGGTCGGAAAGCAGCCCCAGCATTTT. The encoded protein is CASSSDRVGKQPQHF.

CDR3 loop: CASSGQSNEKLFF. CDR3 nucleotide sequence: TGTGCCAGCTCGGGACAGAGTAATGAAAAACTGTTTTTT. V is TRBV18 and J is TRBJ1-4, with 7 nucleotides matching TRBD1. This CDR3 region has 13 residues. Germline V lookup: CDR1 KGHSH, CDR2 LQKENI. Trimming removed 6 bases from V and 4 bases from J; junction bases left unmatched: 2.

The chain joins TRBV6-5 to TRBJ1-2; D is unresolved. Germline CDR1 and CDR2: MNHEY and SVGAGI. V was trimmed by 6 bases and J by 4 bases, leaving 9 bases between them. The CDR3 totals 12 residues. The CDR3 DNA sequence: TGTGCCAGCAGCGGGGATCGCTATGGCTACACCTTC. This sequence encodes CASSGDRYGYTF.

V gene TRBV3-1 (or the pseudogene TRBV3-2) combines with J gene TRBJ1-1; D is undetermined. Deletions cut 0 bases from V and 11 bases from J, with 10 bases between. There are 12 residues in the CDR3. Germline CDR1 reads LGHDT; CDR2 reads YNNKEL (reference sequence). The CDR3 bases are TGTGCCAGCAGCCAAGATCGAGGGCAGGCTTTCTTT. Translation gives CASSQDRGQAFF.

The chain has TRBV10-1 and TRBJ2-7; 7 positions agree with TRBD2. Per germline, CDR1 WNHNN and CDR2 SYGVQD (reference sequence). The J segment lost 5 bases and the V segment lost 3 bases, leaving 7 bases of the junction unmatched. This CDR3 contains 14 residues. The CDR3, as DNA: TGCGCCAGCAGTGATTCCGAGCGGGATCACGAGCAGTACTTC. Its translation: CASSDSERDHEQYF.

The CDR3 here is CASSWARSNYGYTF. The CDR3 DNA follows: TGTGCCAGTAGTTGGGCCAGATCTAACTATGGCTACACCTTC. The gene calls are TRBV19 and TRBJ1-2; D ambiguous. From germline, CDR1 is LNHDA and CDR2 SQIVND (reference sequence). The CDR3 contains 14 residues. Deletions cut 5 bases from V and 0 bases from J, with 10 bases between.

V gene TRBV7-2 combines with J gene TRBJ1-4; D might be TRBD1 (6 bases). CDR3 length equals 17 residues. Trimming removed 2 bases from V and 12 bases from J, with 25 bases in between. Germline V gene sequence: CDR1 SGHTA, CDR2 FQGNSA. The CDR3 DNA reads TGTGCCAGCAGCTTATTGAAGGGGGGGTCGTGGGGCAGCGAACTGTTTTTT. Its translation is CASSLLKGGSWGSELFF.